Listed below are T cell receptor beta chains from one sample, sequenced in a study of cytomegalovirus exposure and HLA in healthy donors. Generated by immunoSEQ multiplex PCR, the TCRdb table keeps only in-frame clones and is missing some. Among 99,000 or so clones listed, 13% to 15% were seen once. Sequences were obtained from PBMCs. The receptors were gathered from a female donor in good health and CMV-seronegative. CDR3s include the opening cysteine and the closing phenylalanine or tryptophan. D genes are given only for firm matches. Clone size is not always given. Where it is, it says once, few, many or a class for expanded clones.

TRBD2	few	TRBJ2-1	TRBV5-1	CASSLAPGRDNEQFF	TGCGCCAGCAGCTTGGCCCCGGGGAGGGACAATGAGCAGTTCTTC
-	-	TRBJ1-5	TRBV15	CATSRDWQGYQPQHF	TGTGCCACCAGCAGAGATTGGCAGGGATATCAGCCCCAGCATTTT
-	-	TRBJ2-5	TRBV9	CASSVGVGTYGVTQYF	TGTGCCAGCAGCGTAGGCGTCGGGACATACGGCGTGACCCAGTACTTC
TRBD2	few	TRBJ2-7	TRBV6-6	CASSPGARESHEQYF	TGTGCCAGCAGCCCCGGGGCGCGGGAGAGCCACGAGCAGTACTTC
TRBD1	-	TRBJ1-2	TRBV29-1	CSVTGGANYGYTF	TGCAGCGTCACAGGGGGCGCAAACTATGGCTACACCTTC
TRBD1	-	TRBJ1-1	TRBV27	CASSLSGQLTKNTEAFF	TGTGCCAGCAGTTTATCGGGACAGCTTACTAAGAACACTGAAGCTTTCTTT
-	-	TRBJ2-7	TRBV9	CASSASQGLYEQYF	TGTGCCAGCAGCGCGTCACAGGGATTGTACGAGCAGTACTTC
-	-	TRBJ2-1	TRBV18	CASSPNSIQGTGNEQFF	TGTGCCAGCTCACCAAATTCAATTCAGGGCACGGGCAATGAGCAGTTCTTC
-	few	TRBJ2-7	TRBV29-1	CSVEDHRGWEQYF	TGCAGCGTTGAAGATCATCGGGGGTGGGAGCAGTACTTC
TRBD2	few	TRBJ2-2	TRBV19	CASWTRTDGELFF	TGTGCCAGCTGGACTAGAACAGACGGGGAGCTGTTTTTT
-	-	TRBJ2-5	TRBV15	CATSRDKAGMETQYF	TGTGCCACCAGCAGAGATAAGGCGGGGATGGAGACCCAGTACTTC
TRBD1	-	TRBJ2-5	TRBV7-9	CASSLAATGGETQYF	TGTGCCAGCAGCTTAGCGGCGACAGGGGGGGAGACCCAGTACTTC
TRBD1	few	TRBJ2-7	TRBV7-9	CASSDIDRGSDEQYF	TGTGCCAGCAGCGATATTGACAGGGGAAGCGACGAGCAGTACTTC
TRBD1	few	TRBJ1-2	TRBV10-3	CALGGQGAYGYTF	TGTGCCCTCGGGGGACAGGGAGCCTATGGCTACACCTTC
TRBD2	-	TRBJ2-1	TRBV11-2	CASGLAGTYNEQFF	TGTGCCAGCGGACTAGCGGGGACCTACAATGAGCAGTTCTTC
TRBD1	-	TRBJ1-2	TRBV6-1	CASSALTGTNYGYTF	TGTGCCAGCAGTGCCTTGACAGGGACTAACTATGGCTACACCTTC
-	-	TRBJ1-4	TRBV21-1	CASSTRDRNNEKLFF	TGTGCCAGCAGCACTCGGGACAGGAATAATGAAAAACTGTTTTTT
TRBD2	once	TRBJ2-3	TRBV7-6	CASSFLAGGETSTDTQYF	TGTGCCAGCAGCTTCTTAGCGGGGGGAGAGACTAGCACAGATACGCAGTATTTT
-	-	TRBJ2-3	TRBV5-4	CASSLGAHGLSTDTQYF	TGTGCCAGCAGCTTGGGGGCGCACGGTTTGAGCACAGATACGCAGTATTTT
TRBD2	-	TRBJ2-1	TRBV7-8	CASSLVWRSTSGGYNEQFF	TGTGCCAGCAGCTTAGTTTGGCGGTCAACTAGCGGGGGGTACAATGAGCAGTTCTTC
-	-	TRBJ2-1	TRBV9	CASSVGATRTYNEQFF	TGTGCCAGCAGCGTAGGGGCGACTAGGACCTACAATGAGCAGTTCTTC
-	-	TRBJ2-7	TRBV7-2	CASSPEGRRLDEQYF	TGTGCCAGCAGCCCCGAGGGCCGGCGTCTGGACGAGCAGTACTTC
-	-	TRBJ1-1	TRBV10-3	CAISDRRNTEAFF	TGTGCCATCAGTGATAGGAGGAACACTGAAGCTTTCTTT
-	few	TRBJ2-7	TRBV4-3	CASSQDGVLEQYF	TGCGCCAGCAGCCAAGACGGGGTCCTCGAGCAGTACTTC
TRBD2	-	TRBJ2-2	TRBV7-3	CASSPIAGGTGELFF	TGTGCCAGCAGCCCAATAGCGGGAGGTACCGGGGAGCTGTTTTTT
TRBD1	few	TRBJ1-5	TRBV4-1	CASSQGWTGDQPQHF	TGCGCCAGCAGCCAGGGATGGACAGGGGATCAGCCCCAGCATTTT
-	few	TRBJ2-7	TRBV28	CASSLWQGDYEQYF	TGTGCCAGCAGTTTGTGGCAGGGTGACTACGAGCAGTACTTC
TRBD2	-	TRBJ2-2	TRBV6-4	CASSDLAGGDTGELFF	TGTGCCAGCAGTGACCTTGCGGGAGGGGACACCGGGGAGCTGTTTTTT
-	-	TRBJ2-7	TRBV7-6	CASSRAPGAHEQYF	TGTGCCAGCAGTCGAGCTCCCGGAGCTCACGAGCAGTACTTC